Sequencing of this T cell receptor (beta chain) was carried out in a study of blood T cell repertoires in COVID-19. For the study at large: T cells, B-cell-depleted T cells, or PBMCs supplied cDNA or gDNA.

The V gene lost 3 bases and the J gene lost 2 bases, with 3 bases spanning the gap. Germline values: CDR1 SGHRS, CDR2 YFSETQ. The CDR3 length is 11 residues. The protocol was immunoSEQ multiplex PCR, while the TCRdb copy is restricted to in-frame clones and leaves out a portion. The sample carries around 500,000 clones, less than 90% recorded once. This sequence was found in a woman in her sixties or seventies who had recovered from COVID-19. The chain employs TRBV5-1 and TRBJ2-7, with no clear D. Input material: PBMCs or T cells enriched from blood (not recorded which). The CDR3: CASSSAYEQYV. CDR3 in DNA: TGCGCCAGCAGCTCGGCCTACGAGCAGTACGTC.